Listed here are 9 T cell receptor beta chains from one sample, sequenced in a study of blood T cell repertoires in COVID-19. Repertoires were generated with immunoSEQ multiplex PCR, while TCRdb's copy carries only in-frame clones and drops some. The sample includes around 470,000 clones, roughly 87% of them seen just once. Sequencing was performed on peripheral blood. The receptors derive from a man aged 18 to 30 with COVID-19, enrolled during active disease.

The table lists this clone with a count of one. This chain joins TRBV3-1 (or the pseudogene TRBV3-2) and TRBJ1-1; no clear D. The V gene's germline CDR1 is LGHDT and CDR2 YNNKEL (reference sequence). The V end was cut by 1 base, the J end by 4 bases, with 4 bases between. CDR3 length: 12 amino acids. CDR3 coding DNA: TGTGCCAGCAGCCAAGTCGGCACTGAAGCTTTCTTT. Encoded protein: CASSQVGTEAFF.

This clone was seen just once. The rearrangement links TRBV11-2 to TRBJ1-2; 7 bases fit TRBD1. CDR3 length equals 14 residues. CDR1 is SGHAT, CDR2 FQNNGV, per germline. V lost 1 base to trimming and J lost 5 bases; unmatched junction nucleotides: 4. The CDR3 DNA sequence: TGTGCCAGCAGCTTAGCTCAGGGACAGTATGGCTACACCTTC. Protein: CASSLAQGQYGYTF.

The CDR3 here is CATSDAAEAFF. The DNA of the CDR3 is TGTGCCACCAGTGATGCGGCTGAAGCTTTCTTT. This chain uses TRBV24-1 with TRBJ1-1; no reliable D call. The germline V and J ends were trimmed by 3 bases and 6 bases, with 4 bases remaining between them. The germline V gene has CDR1 KGHDR and CDR2 SFDVKD. CDR3 size: 11 residues.

As for this clone: The germline gene is not matched at one end of the junction; a read error may be the cause. Other DNA sequences in this specimen translate into the identical CDR3. J is TRBJ1-5 and V is TRBV9; D possibly corresponds to TRBD1 (5 bases). This CDR3 region has 14 residues. Germline CDR1 and CDR2: SGDLS and YYNGEE. Here the CDR3 DNA reads TGTGCCAGCAGCCCCCGGGGGGTCAATCAACCCCAGCATTTT. This sequence encodes CASSPRGVNQPQHF.

The CDR3 spells CASSAPTGRGGKLFF. CDR3 bases: TGTGCCAGCAGTGCCCCGACAGGTCGGGGCGGAAAACTGTTTTTT. This chain joins TRBV6-2 or TRBV6-3 and TRBJ1-4; D might be TRBD1 (6 bases). This CDR3 contains 15 residues. Germline loops: CDR1 MNHEY, CDR2 SVGEGT. Trimming removed 5 bases from V and 10 bases from J, with 20 bases in between.

This clone was found once. The chain employs TRBV4-1 and TRBJ2-5, with 8 positions matching TRBD1. The CDR3 sequence is 15 residues long. Germline assignment: CDR1 MGHRA and CDR2 YSYEKL. V trimming: 1 base; J trimming: 5 bases; junction bases outside the gene matches: 6. As DNA, the CDR3 is TGCGCCAGCAGCCAAGTTGGACAGGGAGGCGAGACCCAGTACTTC. This gives the protein CASSQVGQGGETQYF.

In regard to this clone: The sample contains more than one DNA sequence encoding this CDR3. The rearrangement uses TRBV6-5 and TRBJ2-1, with 8 bases matching TRBD2. There are 14 residues in the CDR3. V shed 4 bases and J 10 bases; nucleotides not matched to a gene: 9. Germline CDR1 is MNHEY and CDR2 is SVGAGI. The CDR3 here is CASSSPAGANEQFF. DNA for the CDR3: TGTGCCAGCAGTTCCCCAGCGGGAGCGAACGAGCAGTTCTTC.

This chain links TRBV28 with TRBJ1-2; D uncertain. The CDR3 is 14 residues long. Trimming left V 1 base short and J 2 bases short, with 8 bases between. Per germline, CDR1 MDHEN and CDR2 SYDVKM. DNA of the CDR3: TGTGCCAGCAGTTTATATTCAGGCAACTATGGCTACACCTTC. Protein sequence: CASSLYSGNYGYTF.

The J gene is TRBJ2-7, the V gene TRBV6-5; 8 bases match TRBD1. CDR1 is MNHEY, CDR2 SVGAGI, per germline. CDR3 length: 12 residues. V trimming: 6 bases; J trimming: 6 bases; junction bases outside the gene matches: 4. The CDR3 coding sequence is TGTGCCAGCAGAGCAGGGGGCCTCGAGCAGTACTTC. Translation: CASRAGGLEQYF.